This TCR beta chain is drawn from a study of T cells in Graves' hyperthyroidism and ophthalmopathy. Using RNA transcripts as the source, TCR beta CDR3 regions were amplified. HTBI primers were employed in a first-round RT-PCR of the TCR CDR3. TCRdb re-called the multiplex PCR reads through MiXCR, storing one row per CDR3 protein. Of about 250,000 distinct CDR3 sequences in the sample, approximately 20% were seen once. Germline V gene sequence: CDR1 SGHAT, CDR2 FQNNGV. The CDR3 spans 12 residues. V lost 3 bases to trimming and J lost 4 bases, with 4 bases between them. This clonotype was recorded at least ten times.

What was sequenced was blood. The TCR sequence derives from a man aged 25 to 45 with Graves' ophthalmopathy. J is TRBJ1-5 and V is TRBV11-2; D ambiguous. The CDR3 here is CASSFRNQPQHF. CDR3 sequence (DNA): TGTGCCAGCAGCTTTCGAAATCAGCCCCAGCATTTT.